A selection of T cell receptor beta chains follows, all from one sample in a study of Graves' ophthalmopathy and Graves' hyperthyroidism. From the multiplex PCR reads, TCRdb called clonotypes with MiXCR, one entry per CDR3 protein. Of over a million distinct CDR3 sequences listed, approximately 35% are singletons. Sequencing input: peripheral blood or thyroid tissue (not recorded which). Source of these receptors: an adult man with Graves' hyperthyroidism. The CDR3 runs from the conserved cysteine through the conserved F or W. Rows may omit the clone size; those that give it use once, few, many or a size class.

clone_size: -; j_call: TRBJ2-2; v_call: TRBV25-1; cdr3_aa: CASSEGGPFSGELFF
clone_size: many; j_call: TRBJ1-4; v_call: TRBV20-1; cdr3_aa: CSAEKSTGRNEKLFF
clone_size: -; j_call: TRBJ2-5; v_call: TRBV4-2; cdr3_aa: CASSHLTSGAETQYF
clone_size: few; j_call: TRBJ2-7; v_call: TRBV12-3/TRBV12-4; cdr3_aa: CASSPQPGTAYEQYF
clone_size: -; j_call: TRBJ1-2; v_call: TRBV5-1; cdr3_aa: CASSMGNYGYTF
clone_size: many; j_call: TRBJ1-6; v_call: TRBV4-3; cdr3_aa: CASSQDWGQGDSPLHF
clone_size: -; j_call: TRBJ2-7; v_call: TRBV7-9; cdr3_aa: CASRGATGTSHEQYF
clone_size: many; j_call: TRBJ1-5; v_call: TRBV15; cdr3_aa: CATSSSDSSNQPQHF
clone_size: few; j_call: TRBJ2-7; v_call: TRBV2; cdr3_aa: CASIEGTGRGAYEQYF
clone_size: -; j_call: TRBJ2-2; v_call: TRBV20-1; cdr3_aa: CSAAGTPNTGELFF
clone_size: -; j_call: TRBJ2-2; v_call: TRBV7-2; cdr3_aa: CASSLGPAVNTGELFF
clone_size: -; j_call: TRBJ1-5; v_call: TRBV29-1; cdr3_aa: CSVRGVRNQPQHF
clone_size: few; j_call: TRBJ2-7; v_call: TRBV12-3/TRBV12-4; cdr3_aa: CASKPGLKSYEQYF
clone_size: many; j_call: TRBJ2-5; v_call: TRBV6-5; cdr3_aa: CASSVAGTPGETQYF
clone_size: many; j_call: TRBJ2-7; v_call: TRBV20-1; cdr3_aa: CSASSGTSGGYEQYF
clone_size: -; j_call: TRBJ1-1; v_call: TRBV7-3; cdr3_aa: CASSPFGGRNANTEAFF
clone_size: many; j_call: TRBJ2-6; v_call: TRBV7-6; cdr3_aa: CASSPSGASGANVLTF
clone_size: few; j_call: TRBJ1-2; v_call: TRBV10-3; cdr3_aa: CAITDSGQSAYGYTF
clone_size: -; j_call: TRBJ2-5; v_call: TRBV2; cdr3_aa: CASSGAVWDTQYF
clone_size: many; j_call: TRBJ2-7; v_call: TRBV6-1; cdr3_aa: CASSGLAGEGEQYF
clone_size: few; j_call: TRBJ2-7; v_call: TRBV7-2; cdr3_aa: CASSPGGITGYEQYF
clone_size: few; j_call: TRBJ1-1; v_call: TRBV29-1; cdr3_aa: CSVEAGEANTEAFF
clone_size: many; j_call: TRBJ1-5; v_call: TRBV24-1; cdr3_aa: CATSDPMGAQHF
clone_size: many; j_call: TRBJ1-1; v_call: TRBV29-1; cdr3_aa: CSVVIKNTEAFF
clone_size: -; j_call: TRBJ1-6; v_call: TRBV10-3; cdr3_aa: CASSLGAEHSPLHF
clone_size: many; j_call: TRBJ1-5; v_call: TRBV7-8; cdr3_aa: CASSPDYRGRGGATDQPQHF
clone_size: many; j_call: TRBJ1-1; v_call: TRBV9; cdr3_aa: CASSAGGNEAFF
clone_size: many; j_call: TRBJ2-7; v_call: TRBV7-6; cdr3_aa: CASSLLEPPYEQYF
clone_size: many; j_call: TRBJ1-2; v_call: TRBV10-3; cdr3_aa: CAIQKLDYGYTF
clone_size: -; j_call: TRBJ2-7; v_call: TRBV10-1; cdr3_aa: CASSPQGQPSYEQYF
clone_size: many; j_call: TRBJ1-2; v_call: TRBV5-4; cdr3_aa: CASSYGGQDGYTF
clone_size: -; j_call: TRBJ2-5; v_call: TRBV7-2; cdr3_aa: CASSSHRGETQYF
clone_size: many; j_call: TRBJ1-1; v_call: TRBV7-9; cdr3_aa: CASSQQGPTEAFF
clone_size: few; j_call: TRBJ2-7; v_call: TRBV7-8; cdr3_aa: CASSTRQAGEQYF
clone_size: many; j_call: TRBJ2-7; v_call: TRBV20-1; cdr3_aa: CSARDPRASGNGGYEQYF
clone_size: -; j_call: TRBJ2-7; v_call: TRBV2; cdr3_aa: CASSVWAGNEQYF
clone_size: many; j_call: TRBJ2-7; v_call: TRBV7-6; cdr3_aa: CASSWGTGDYEQYF
clone_size: -; j_call: TRBJ1-5; v_call: TRBV19; cdr3_aa: CASSIPQFYQPQHF
clone_size: -; j_call: TRBJ2-2; v_call: TRBV7-2; cdr3_aa: CASSLTRTTGELFF
clone_size: -; j_call: TRBJ2-7; v_call: TRBV5-1; cdr3_aa: CASSSVTQRGGLGEQYF
clone_size: few; j_call: TRBJ2-7; v_call: TRBV4-1; cdr3_aa: CASSQVITNEQYF
clone_size: many; j_call: TRBJ2-7; v_call: TRBV10-2; cdr3_aa: CASSESLGQTYEQYF
clone_size: -; j_call: TRBJ1-4; v_call: TRBV10-3; cdr3_aa: CAISGQGGLGEKLFF
clone_size: many; j_call: TRBJ1-2; v_call: TRBV24-1; cdr3_aa: CATSDPGQGIRYTF
clone_size: -; j_call: TRBJ2-7; v_call: TRBV5-1; cdr3_aa: CASGPGPGEQYF
clone_size: many; j_call: TRBJ1-6; v_call: TRBV19; cdr3_aa: CASGGRSSYNSPLHF
clone_size: many; j_call: TRBJ2-5; v_call: TRBV5-1; cdr3_aa: CASSLGTSPETQYF
clone_size: many; j_call: TRBJ1-1; v_call: TRBV11-2; cdr3_aa: CASSFSPRTGVNTEAFF
clone_size: few; j_call: TRBJ2-7; v_call: TRBV4-3; cdr3_aa: CASSNGHGSYEQYF
clone_size: many; j_call: TRBJ2-7; v_call: TRBV29-1; cdr3_aa: CSVEAGHPSYEQYF
clone_size: -; j_call: TRBJ1-1; v_call: TRBV7-9; cdr3_aa: CASSHPRDLNTEAFF
clone_size: many; j_call: TRBJ1-1; v_call: TRBV19; cdr3_aa: CASNPGTGRTEAFF
clone_size: few; j_call: TRBJ2-7; v_call: TRBV20-1; cdr3_aa: CSAPPGTSNYEQYF
clone_size: many; j_call: TRBJ1-1; v_call: TRBV6-5; cdr3_aa: CASRTPGSQNTEAFF
clone_size: many; j_call: TRBJ1-2; v_call: TRBV6-6; cdr3_aa: CASSYSISSYGYTF
clone_size: few; j_call: TRBJ2-5; v_call: TRBV29-1; cdr3_aa: CSVERGVGLETQYF
clone_size: few; j_call: TRBJ2-2; v_call: TRBV12-3/TRBV12-4; cdr3_aa: CASSFIGPSGELFF
clone_size: many; j_call: TRBJ1-1; v_call: TRBV11-2; cdr3_aa: CASSLDGGPEYEAFF
clone_size: -; j_call: TRBJ2-5; v_call: TRBV7-3; cdr3_aa: CASSSGRRGYF